These 25 T cell receptor beta chains share one sample of origin, sequenced in a study of blood T cell repertoires in COVID-19. Clones were read by immunoSEQ multiplex PCR, and TCRdb kept only the in-frame ones, dropping some. The sample consists of around 130,000 clones, 80% of them appearing once. The material sequenced was peripheral blood. These receptor sequences come from a man between 65 and 85 years old with acute or convalescent COVID-19.

The V gene is TRBV10-2, the J gene TRBJ2-2, with 7 bases that match TRBD1. Germline-derived CDR1 and CDR2 are WSHSY and SAAADI. The junction had 5 bases not matched to a gene; V was cut back by 8 bases and J by 5 bases. The CDR3 has 13 residues. This CDR3 reads CASLRDSTGELFF. CDR3 bases: TGCGCCAGCCTCCGGGACAGTACCGGGGAGCTGTTTTTT.

The chain has TRBV2 and TRBJ1-4; the D gene is possibly TRBD1 (5 bases). Trimming pared 5 bases from V and 8 bases from J, leaving 9 bases between. The CDR3 is made up of 12 amino acids. In germline, CDR1 is SNHLY, CDR2 FYNNEI. CDR3 residues: CASSSGREKLFF. Here the CDR3 DNA reads TGTGCCAGCAGTTCAGGGAGGGAAAAACTGTTTTTT.

V gene TRBV7-9 combines with J gene TRBJ2-5, with 10 bases lining up with TRBD2. V was clipped by 4 bases and J by 2 bases; unmatched bases: 4. The germline V gene encodes CDR1 SEHNR and CDR2 FQNEAQ (reference sequence). This CDR3 comprises 15 residues. In DNA form, the CDR3 reads TGTGCCAGCAGCTCTGGACTAGCGGAGCAAGAGACCCAGTACTTC. This sequence encodes CASSSGLAEQETQYF.

The CDR3, as DNA: TGTGCCAGCAGTCCCCGACTAGCGGCCTTAAGAGCAGATACGCAGTATTTT. It yields the protein CASSPRLAALRADTQYF. The chain carries TRBV27 and TRBJ2-3; 9 bases match TRBD2. CDR3 size: 17 residues. Germline V gene sequence: CDR1 MNHEY, CDR2 SMNVEV (reference sequence). V lost 5 bases and J lost 4; bases outside the gene matches: 13.

Points on this clone: This CDR3 is also generated by other DNA sequences in the sample. This rearrangement joins TRBV2 to TRBJ2-3, with 12 bases lining up with TRBD2. This CDR3 comprises 15 residues. Germline values: CDR1 SNHLY, CDR2 FYNNEI. Trimming at V came to 5 bases and at J to 1 base, leaving 1 base not matched to a gene. The DNA for the CDR3 is TGTGCCAGCAGTAGGACTAGCGGGGGCACAGATACGCAGTATTTT. Its translation is CASSRTSGGTDTQYF.

The chain carries TRBV27 and TRBJ1-1; D gene unclear. With 5 bases removed from V and 0 bases from J, the gap between germline ends came to 10 bases. CDR1 MNHEY and CDR2 SMNVEV come from the germline V gene (reference sequence). The CDR3 totals 14 residues. The CDR3 DNA is TGTGCCAGCAGTCCCCGTCTTATGAACACTGAAGCTTTCTTT. It is translated as CASSPRLMNTEAFF.

This clone was detected a few times. The V call is TRBV12-5, the J call TRBJ1-1; D might be TRBD1 (5 bases). The V gene lost 4 bases and the J gene lost 3 bases, with 12 bases spanning the gap. The CDR3 is made up of 14 amino acids. CDR1 and CDR2 (germline): LGHNT, FRNRAP. The CDR3 DNA sequence: TGTGCTAGTGGTTCCTCAACGGGGGACACTGAAGCTTTCTTT. This sequence encodes CASGSSTGDTEAFF. The full variable domain, with the rest looked up from reference TRBV12-5 and TRBJ1-1, is DARVTQTPRHKVTEMGQEVTMRCQPILGHNTVFWYRQTMMQGLELLAYFRNRAPLDDSGMPKDRFSAEMPDATLATLKIQPSEPRDSAVYFCASGSSTGDTEAFFGQGTRLTVV.

The J gene is TRBJ1-6, the V gene TRBV28; a weak D match, TRBD1 (6 bases). The CDR3 totals 14 residues. The germline V gene has CDR1 MDHEN and CDR2 SYDVKM. Trimming took off 0 bases at V and 7 bases at J, with 7 bases between the two ends. In DNA form, the CDR3 reads TGTGCCAGCAGTTTATGGCAGGGGAATTCACCCCTCCACTTT. Translated, it gives CASSLWQGNSPLHF.

V is TRBV5-4 and J is TRBJ2-7; TRBD2 might be the D (6 bases). The V gene's germline CDR1 is SGHNT and CDR2 YYREEE (reference sequence). The CDR3 runs to 14 residues. V was pared by 1 base and J by 4 bases, with 12 bases between. The DNA for the CDR3 is TGTGCCAGCAGCTTGAGTTCGGGAGATTACGAGCAGTACTTC. Protein sequence: CASSLSSGDYEQYF.

J is TRBJ2-2 and V is TRBV7-9; D may be TRBD2 (5 bases). CDR3 length: 15 residues. Trimming cost V 5 bases and J 5 bases, with 15 bases left between them. Per germline, CDR1 SEHNR and CDR2 FQNEAQ (reference sequence). The CDR3 DNA sequence: TGTGCCAGCAGCCTGACCGCTACGGGGACCGGGGAGCTGTTTTTT. Protein product: CASSLTATGTGELFF.

The rearrangement uses TRBV19 and TRBJ1-4, with 7 bases fitting TRBD1. After removal of 10 bases from V and 3 bases from J, the junction contained 5 bases not matched to a gene. Germline values: CDR1 LNHDA, CDR2 SQIVND (reference sequence). CDR3 length: 13 residues. In nucleotides, the CDR3 is TGTGCCACGGGGGACAGAGCTAATGAAAAACTGTTTTTT. Translating gives CATGDRANEKLFF.

CDR3 amino acids: CASSQATLALETQYF. The CDR3 DNA sequence: TGTGCCAGCAGCCAAGCCACCTTAGCATTAGAGACCCAGTACTTC. The chain has TRBV3-1 (or the pseudogene TRBV3-2) and TRBJ2-5; D is ambiguous. The germline gives CDR1 LGHDT, CDR2 YNNKEL (reference sequence). The CDR3 covers 15 residues. Deletions cut 1 base from V and 4 bases from J, with 13 bases between.

J is TRBJ1-2 and V is TRBV2, with unresolved D. Trimming left V 1 base short and J 5 bases short, with 11 bases between. Germline V lookup: CDR1 SNHLY, CDR2 FYNNEI. The length of the CDR3 is 14 residues. This CDR3 reads CASSEEVSYYGYTF. The CDR3 nucleotides read TGTGCCAGCAGTGAAGAGGTTAGCTATTATGGCTACACCTTC.

V is TRBV21-1 and J is TRBJ2-1; TRBD1 was called by the table and not checked on the DNA. TRBV21-1 is labeled a pseudogene. This CDR3 comprises 16 residues. The CDR3 DNA reads as TGTGCCAGCAGCAAAGATCCAGGGATCGGATACAATGAGCAGTTCTTC. Translation gives CASSKDPGIGYNEQFF.

This clone was recorded only once. The chain combines TRBV19 with TRBJ1-5; TRBD1 is a possible D gene (5 bases). The germline V and J ends were trimmed by 7 bases and 3 bases, with 16 bases remaining between them. Germline CDR1 is LNHDA and CDR2 is SQIVND (reference sequence). There are 15 residues in the CDR3. CDR3 sequence: CASMLDSLPNQPQHF. The CDR3 DNA follows: TGTGCCAGTATGCTTGACAGTTTACCCAATCAGCCCCAGCATTTT.

This chain connects TRBV5-1 to TRBJ2-7; TRBD2 agrees at 7 bases. This CDR3 has 14 residues. The V gene's germline CDR1 is SGHRS and CDR2 YFSETQ. V dropped 2 bases and J dropped 6; count of bases not matched to a gene: 8. The CDR3 DNA is TGCGCCAGCAGCTTATACGGGGGGACCGGCGAGCAGTACTTC. Its translation is CASSLYGGTGEQYF.

The table lists this clone with a few counts. The chain is built from TRBV2 and TRBJ2-2; the match to TRBD2 covers 14 bases. The ends lost 8 bases at V and 9 bases at J; junction bases unmatched: 11. Germline CDR1 is SNHLY and CDR2 is FYNNEI. This CDR3 region has 16 residues. CDR3 nucleotide sequence: TGTGCCAGCCTAAGGCGGACTAGCGGGGGGAGTCGGGAGCTGTTTTTT. It is translated as CASLRRTSGGSRELFF.

This sequence joins TRBV18 and TRBJ1-4, with 8 nucleotides matching TRBD1. The V gene's germline CDR1 is KGHSH and CDR2 LQKENI. Trimming cost V 4 bases and J 6 bases; bases outside gene matches: 4. The CDR3 length is 14 residues. In DNA, the CDR3 is TGTGCCAGCTCACTAGGACAGGGCCATGAAAAACTGTTTTTT. Amino acids: CASSLGQGHEKLFF. Looking up the rest from reference TRBV18 and TRBJ1-4 gives the full variable domain: NAGVMQNPRHLVRRRGQEARLRCSPMKGHSHVYWYRQLPEEGLKFMVYLQKENIIDESGMPKERFSAEFPKEGPSILRIQQVVRGDSAAYFCASSLGQGHEKLFFGSGTQLSVL.

The CDR3 is CASSPGSPNSPLHF. The CDR3 nucleotides are TGTGCCAGTAGTCCAGGCTCCCCAAATTCACCCCTCCACTTT. The genes are TRBV19 and TRBJ1-6; no clear D. CDR3 size: 14 residues. V was clipped by 5 bases and J by 7 bases, with 12 bases between them. Per the germline V gene, CDR1 is LNHDA and CDR2 is SQIVND (reference sequence).

The V call is TRBV10-2, the J call TRBJ2-1; TRBD2 agrees at 14 bases. This CDR3 is built from 17 residues. V was clipped by 7 bases and J by 9 bases; unmatched bases: 14. Germline V gene data show CDR1 as WSHSY and CDR2 as SAAADI. CDR3 coding DNA: TGCGCCAGCAAAAAGGGCGCTGGACTAGCGGGGGGAGGTGAGCAGTTCTTC. It translates to CASKKGAGLAGGGEQFF.

J is TRBJ1-1 and V is TRBV3-1 (or the pseudogene TRBV3-2), with D perhaps matching TRBD1 (5 bases). Trimming removed 5 bases from V and 0 bases from J, with 10 bases in between. The CDR3 runs 14 residues. CDR1 LGHDT and CDR2 YNNKEL come from the germline V gene (reference sequence). CDR3 loop: CASSETVMNTEAFF. The CDR3 DNA reads as TGTGCCAGCAGCGAGACAGTGATGAACACTGAAGCTTTCTTT.

CDR3 sequence: CASAGTGNQPQHF. The CDR3 coding sequence is TGTGCCAGCGCCGGGACAGGCAATCAGCCCCAGCATTTT. The V gene is TRBV2, the J gene TRBJ1-5, with 7 bases matching TRBD1. Looked up from germline, CDR1 is SNHLY and CDR2 is FYNNEI. The CDR3 has 13 residues. J lost 2 bases, V lost 8 bases, and 3 bases had no gene match.

This chain joins TRBV3-1 (or the pseudogene TRBV3-2) and TRBJ1-2; possible D gene TRBD1, 6 bases. This CDR3 spans 12 amino acids. Trimming left V 4 bases short and J 8 bases short, with 11 bases between. From germline, CDR1 is LGHDT and CDR2 YNNKEL (reference sequence). The CDR3 DNA reads TGTGCCAGCAGCCCCTTAGGGGGAGGCTACACCTTC. Residues: CASSPLGGGYTF.

The CDR3 region has the DNA TGCAGCGTTGCTCCCGGGACAGGGACTTATGGCTACACCTTC. It encodes CSVAPGTGTYGYTF. The chain is built from TRBV29-1 and TRBJ1-2; 9 positions match TRBD1. The CDR3 sequence is 14 residues long. Per germline, CDR1 SQVTM and CDR2 ANQGSEA. The trim removed 4 bases at V and 5 bases at J, leaving 8 bases unmatched. Drawing the rest from reference TRBV29-1 and TRBJ1-2, the complete variable domain is SAVISQKPSRDICQRGTSLTIQCQVDSQVTMMFWYRQQPGQSLTLIATANQGSEATYESGFVIDKFPISRPNLTFSTLTVSNMSPEDSSIYLCSVAPGTGTYGYTFGSGTRLTVV.

J is TRBJ2-3 and V is TRBV12-5; TRBD1 agrees at 9 bases. Germline lookup yields CDR1 LGHNT and CDR2 FRNRAP. Trimming cost V 1 base and J 8 bases; bases outside gene matches: 4. This CDR3 has 14 residues. The CDR3 reads CASGLAQGAATQYF. DNA for the CDR3: TGTGCTAGTGGTTTGGCACAGGGGGCGGCTACGCAGTATTTT.